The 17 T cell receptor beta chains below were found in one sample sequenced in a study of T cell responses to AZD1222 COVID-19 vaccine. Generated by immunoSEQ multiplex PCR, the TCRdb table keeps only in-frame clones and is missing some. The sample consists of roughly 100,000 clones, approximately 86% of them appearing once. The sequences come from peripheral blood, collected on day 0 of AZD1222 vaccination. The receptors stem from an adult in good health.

As DNA, the CDR3 is TGTGCCAGCAGCTTACAGGGGGCGGGCAATCAGCCCCAGCATTTT. Translation gives CASSLQGAGNQPQHF. This sequence joins TRBV5-6 and TRBJ1-5; 9 bases are a match to TRBD1. Losses at the gene ends were 2 bases for V and 2 bases for J; bases not matched to a gene: 2. Germline CDR1 reads SGHDT; CDR2 reads YYEEEE. This CDR3 has 15 amino acids.

DNA of the CDR3: TGTGCCAGCAGCTCCAAAACGGCGGCGGGGATACAAGAGACCCAGTACTTC. Translated: CASSSKTAAGIQETQYF. The chain carries TRBV5-4 and TRBJ2-5; TRBD2 is a possible D gene (6 bases). This CDR3 region has 17 residues. Trimming removed 3 bases from V and 2 bases from J, with 20 bases in between. Per germline, CDR1 SGHNT and CDR2 YYREEE (reference sequence).

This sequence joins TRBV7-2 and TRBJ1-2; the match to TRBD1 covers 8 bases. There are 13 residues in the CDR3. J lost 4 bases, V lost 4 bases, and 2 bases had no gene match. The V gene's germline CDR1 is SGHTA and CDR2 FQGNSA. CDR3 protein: CASSSGGGYGYTF. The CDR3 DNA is TGTGCCAGCAGCTCAGGGGGCGGCTATGGCTACACCTTC.

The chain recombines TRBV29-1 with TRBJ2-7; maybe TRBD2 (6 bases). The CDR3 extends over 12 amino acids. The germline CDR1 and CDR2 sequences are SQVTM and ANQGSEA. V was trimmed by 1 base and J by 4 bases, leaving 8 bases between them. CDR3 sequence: CSVEGGGYEQYF. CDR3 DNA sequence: TGCAGCGTTGAAGGGGGAGGATACGAGCAGTACTTC.

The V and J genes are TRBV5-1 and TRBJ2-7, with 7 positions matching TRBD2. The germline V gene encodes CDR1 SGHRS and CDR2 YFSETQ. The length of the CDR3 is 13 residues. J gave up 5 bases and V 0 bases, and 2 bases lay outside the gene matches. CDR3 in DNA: TGCGCCAGCAGCTTGGGCGGGGGAAACGAGCAGTACTTC. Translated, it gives CASSLGGGNEQYF.

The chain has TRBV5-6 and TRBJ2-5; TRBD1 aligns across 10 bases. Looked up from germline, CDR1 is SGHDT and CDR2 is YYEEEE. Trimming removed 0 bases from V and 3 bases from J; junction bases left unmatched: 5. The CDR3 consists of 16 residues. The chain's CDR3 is CASSLAAGQGKETQYF. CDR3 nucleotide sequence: TGTGCCAGCAGCTTGGCCGCGGGACAGGGGAAAGAGACCCAGTACTTC.

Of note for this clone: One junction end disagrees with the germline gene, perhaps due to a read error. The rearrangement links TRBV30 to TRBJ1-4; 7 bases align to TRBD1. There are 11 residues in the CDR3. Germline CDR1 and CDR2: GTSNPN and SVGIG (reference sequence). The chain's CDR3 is CTGVTNEKLFF. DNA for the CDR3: TGCACAGGGGTGACTAATGAAAAACTGTTTTTT.

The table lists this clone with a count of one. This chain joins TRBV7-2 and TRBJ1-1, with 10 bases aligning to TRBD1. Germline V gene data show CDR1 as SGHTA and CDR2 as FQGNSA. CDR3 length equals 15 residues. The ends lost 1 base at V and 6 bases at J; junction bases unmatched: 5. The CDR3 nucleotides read TGTGCCAGCAGCTTAGGACAGGGGGCTCGCTCTGAAGCTTTCTTT. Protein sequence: CASSLGQGARSEAFF.

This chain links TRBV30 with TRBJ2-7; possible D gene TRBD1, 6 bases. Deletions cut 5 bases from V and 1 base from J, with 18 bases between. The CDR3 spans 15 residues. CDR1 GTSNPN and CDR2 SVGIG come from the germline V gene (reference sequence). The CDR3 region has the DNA TGTGCCTGGTCTCCAAGGACAGTGTTTTCCTACGAGCAGTACTTC. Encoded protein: CAWSPRTVFSYEQYF.

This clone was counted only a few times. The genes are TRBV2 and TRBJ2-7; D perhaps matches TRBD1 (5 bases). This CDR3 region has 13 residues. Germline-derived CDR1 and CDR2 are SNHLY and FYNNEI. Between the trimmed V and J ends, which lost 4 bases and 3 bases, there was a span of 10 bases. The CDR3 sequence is CASSGTFNYEQYF. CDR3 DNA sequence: TGTGCCAGCAGTGGGACATTCAACTACGAGCAGTACTTC.

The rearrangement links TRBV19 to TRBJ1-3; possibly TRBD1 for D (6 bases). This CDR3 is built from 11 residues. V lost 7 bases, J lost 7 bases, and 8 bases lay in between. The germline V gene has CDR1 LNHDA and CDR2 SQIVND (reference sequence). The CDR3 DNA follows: TGTGCCAGTACGCAGGGGAACACCATATATTTT. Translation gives CASTQGNTIYF.

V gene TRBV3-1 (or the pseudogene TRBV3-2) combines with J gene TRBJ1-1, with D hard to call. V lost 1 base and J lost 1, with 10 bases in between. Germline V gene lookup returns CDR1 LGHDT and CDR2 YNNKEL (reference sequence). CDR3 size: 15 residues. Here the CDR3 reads CASSQVQMGNTEAFF. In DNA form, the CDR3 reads TGTGCCAGCAGCCAAGTCCAGATGGGGAACACTGAAGCTTTCTTT.

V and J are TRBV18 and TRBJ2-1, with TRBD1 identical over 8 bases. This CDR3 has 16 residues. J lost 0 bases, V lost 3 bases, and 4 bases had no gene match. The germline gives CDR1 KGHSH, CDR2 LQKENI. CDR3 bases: TGTGCCAGCTCACCCTTGACAGGGGCCTCCTACAATGAGCAGTTCTTC. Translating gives CASSPLTGASYNEQFF. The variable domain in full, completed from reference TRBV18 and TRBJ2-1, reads NAGVMQNPRHLVRRRGQEARLRCSPMKGHSHVYWYRQLPEEGLKFMVYLQKENIIDESGMPKERFSAEFPKEGPSILRIQQVVRGDSAAYFCASSPLTGASYNEQFFGPGTRLTVL.

As DNA, the CDR3 is TGTGCCAGCAGCTTAGACCCGGGTCGAAACTACGAGCAGTACTTC. As protein: CASSLDPGRNYEQYF. V usage is TRBV7-6 and J usage is TRBJ2-7; D gene unclear. The germline V gene encodes CDR1 SGHVS and CDR2 FNYEAQ. CDR3 size: 15 residues. V gave up 1 base and J gave up 3 bases, with 13 bases separating them.

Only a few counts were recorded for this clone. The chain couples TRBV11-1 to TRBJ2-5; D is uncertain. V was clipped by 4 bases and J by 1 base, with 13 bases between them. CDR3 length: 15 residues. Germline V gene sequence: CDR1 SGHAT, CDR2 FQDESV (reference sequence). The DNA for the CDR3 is TGTGCCAGCAGCTCTCCGACGGCGGCCCAAGAGACCCAGTACTTC. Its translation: CASSSPTAAQETQYF.

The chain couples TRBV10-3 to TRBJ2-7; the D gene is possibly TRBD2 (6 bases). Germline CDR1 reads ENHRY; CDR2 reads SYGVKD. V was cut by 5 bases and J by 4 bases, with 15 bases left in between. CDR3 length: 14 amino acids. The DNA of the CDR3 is TGTGCCATCAGTACGGAGGGGAAAATTTACGAGCAGTACTTC. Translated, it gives CAISTEGKIYEQYF.

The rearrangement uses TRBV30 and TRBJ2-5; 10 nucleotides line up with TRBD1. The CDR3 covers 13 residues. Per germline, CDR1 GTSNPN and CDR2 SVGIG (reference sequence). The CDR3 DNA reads TGTGCTTATGATTTGGACAGGGGGGAGACCCAGTACTTC. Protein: CAYDLDRGETQYF.